This T cell receptor (beta chain) was documented in a study of shared clonotypes between healthy human individuals. Germline V gives CDR1 SGDLS, CDR2 YYNGEE. This CDR3 comprises 14 residues. Study-level points and caveats: Sequencing of the sorted subsets was shown by rarefaction to be incomplete despite large depth.

Replicate sorted-subset PCRs were loaded with approximately 190 ng DNA, tens of thousands of T cell genomes. Profiling relied on immunoSEQ multiplex PCR, and the TCRdb table lists in-frame clones only, not all of them. The sample records about 2.4 million clones, roughly 92% being singletons. Comment on this clone: Antigen: not known.

Sequenced sample: naive CD4+ T cells sorted from blood. The subset here: CD45RA+ positively selected. V is TRBV9 and J is TRBJ2-5; tentatively, D is TRBD2 (6 bases). Gene TRBJ2-7 matches the end of the DNA better, so the J call may be wrong. The sequence was collected from a man between 18 and 29 years old in good health. The DNA for the CDR3 is TGTGCCAGCAGCGTACAGGCGGGACCCTACGAGCAGTACTTC. This gives the protein CASSVQAGPYEQYF.